What follows describes a single TCR beta chain. The antigen is undetermined. The same CDR3 arises from other DNA sequences in this sample as well. Primers: 60 Vbeta forward and 13 Jbeta reverse. Sequencing was performed with immunoSEQ multiplex PCR; in TCRdb, only in-frame clones are kept and a portion is missing. The sample carries approximately 170,000 clones, over 75% recorded once. The sample comes from a study of cytomegalovirus exposure and HLA in healthy donors. Findings and limits, study-wide: The later analysis indicated that the majority of CMV-associated TCR beta chains appeared HLA-restricted. Available immune exposure information was restricted to CMV serostatus only.

Healthy bone marrow donors made up the donors. This CDR3 is 12 amino acids long. Germline lookup yields CDR1 MNHNS and CDR2 SASEGT. V lost 8 bases and J lost 5; bases outside the gene matches: 3. Material for sequencing was PBMCs. The receptor comes from a human donor in good health. The V gene is TRBV6-1, the J gene TRBJ1-2; TRBD1 aligns across 9 bases. CDR3 region: CASSGQGYGYTF. CDR3 in DNA: TGTGCCAGCTCGGGACAGGGTTATGGCTACACCTTC.